A selection of T cell receptor beta chains follows, all from one sample in a study of blood T cell repertoires in COVID-19. Produced via immunoSEQ multiplex PCR; TCRdb's table is partial and in-frame only. The sample lists a few hundred thousand clones, approximately 88% occurring once. The sample taken for sequencing was peripheral blood. The receptors were gathered from a woman in her 30s with COVID-19, enrolled during active disease. Each CDR3 is given with its conserved first and last residue. The order of the fields is V gene, CDR3 length, clone size, CDR3 protein. Size is omitted from some rows. Given values are once, few, many or a class for expanded clones.

TRBV2,13,few,CASRGTGNQPQHF
TRBV19,15,NA,CASRMTGAGNTEAFF
TRBV28,11,NA,CASGGSYEQYF
TRBV4-1,18,NA,CASSQEGLAGGRTDTQYF
TRBV7-2,17,NA,CASSLVGTGGVFTEAFF
TRBV10-3,14,once,CAISEPPKGYEQYF
TRBV2,16,NA,CASRPRQGRTNEKLFF
TRBV19,15,NA,CASSIEGTSSNEQFF
TRBV2,13,NA,CASSEEGGIEAFF
TRBV5-1,14,NA,CASSPLGSTDTQYF
TRBV27,13,NA,CASSFRGVETQYF
TRBV25-1,15,NA,CASSPQGPTNEKLFF
TRBV9,16,NA,CASSPSGQGVINEQFF
TRBV19,15,NA,CAAADRGQVRNEQFF
TRBV19,15,NA,CASSPWSDSNQPQHF
TRBV5-8,13,once,CASSPTGGYGYTF
TRBV7-6,14,few,CASSGGTGLYEQYF
TRBV5-1,14,NA,CASSPHTGTTEAFF
TRBV14,17,NA,CASSPRGGLPYNSPLHF
TRBV5-4,15,NA,CASSRETGGDSPLHF
TRBV10-2,15,NA,CASTEQGVANEKLFF
TRBV7-2,16,NA,CASSLGTTGRNEKLFF
TRBV11-1,16,NA,CASSVSQRGPYNEQFF
TRBV6-5,15,NA,CASGKQGFDNQPQHF
TRBV19,16,NA,CASSIRYRATNEKLFF
TRBV24-1,17,NA,CATSDPYRVTNTGELFF
TRBV10-3,13,NA,CAISGGLYNEQFF
TRBV9,17,NA,CASSVATSGQSPYGYTF
TRBV9,17,NA,CASSATGQGAFGNEQFF
TRBV24-1,19,NA,CATSDLPYRQDLNTGELFF
TRBV6-5,13,NA,CASRRQGRETQYF
TRBV15,13,NA,CATSRDGRGTQYF
TRBV6-5,15,NA,CASSSTSGRGDTQYF
TRBV28,16,NA,CASYLSLGQGAGEQYF
TRBV29-1,14,few,CSVDSGGVTDTQYF
TRBV9,14,NA,CASSVEGDGREAFF
TRBV10-3,15,NA,CAISESGGVDSPLHF
TRBV5-1,16,NA,CASGRSGLAGGDTQYF
TRBV3-1/TRBV3-2,18,NA,CASSQGSGNHLSGNTIYF
TRBV7-2,16,NA,CASSLSGQARNQPQHF
TRBV7-6,16,NA,CASSLGPRQDYYGYTF
TRBV30,13,NA,CAWSFTANEKLFF
TRBV5-6,16,NA,CASNTLGTGSTDTQYF
TRBV3-1/TRBV3-2,17,NA,CASSPEVLDSHTGELFF
TRBV28,11,NA,CASRQGYGYTF
TRBV18,16,NA,CASSPPNSLPQETQYF
TRBV30,18,NA,CAWKRGGLAGRPTDTQYF
TRBV6-5,15,NA,CASSYSGQGSEKLFF
TRBV5-1,15,NA,CASSLGEGAGNTIYF
TRBV11-2,18,once,CASSLVSTGEVRNTEAFF
TRBV6-5,15,NA,CASSYSQAGGHEQYF
TRBV7-8,17,NA,CASSLGQGARDGGELFF
TRBV7-7,15,NA,CASSLAPRVGETQYF
TRBV24-1,12,NA,CRGTTDNSPLHF
TRBV18,16,NA,CASSLDSRGNTGELFF